This T cell receptor beta chain comes out of a study of naive and memory T cell subsets. Study findings and constraints: Naive repertoires, especially CD8, held a few larger clonotypes, possibly memory cells re-expressing CD45RA. RNA-based TCR counts may shift with T cell activation and differentiation.

The CDR3 spans 18 residues. V lost 6 bases to trimming and J lost 2 bases, with 24 bases between them. CDR1 SNHLY and CDR2 FYNNEI come from the germline V gene. CMV status came from CD4+ T cell IFNgamma after overnight CMV lysate stimulation of fresh PBMCs. Cells stained for CD3, CD4, CD8, CD45RA, CD27 and viability were sorted into four CD45RA/CD27 subsets. Both TRBC1 and TRBC2 were covered by a beta constant-region primer of two equimolar oligonucleotides. Nested alpha and beta constant-region primers with the SP2 primer drove four PCR rounds on ligated cDNA. The cDNA 3' end received a ligated single-stranded oligonucleotide carrying the SP2 primer and a 12-nucleotide UMI. Each CDR3 protein is one row after TCRdb ran MiXCR on the UMI-ligation and nested PCR reads. The table records roughly 100,000 distinct CDR3 sequences, roughly 15% of them present only once. This clonotype was seen a handful of times. Its antigen is unknown.

The genes are TRBV2 and TRBJ2-3; weak D call: TRBD2 (7 bases). Sequencing was performed on naive CD8+ T cells from blood. The TCR sequence derives from a human donor in good health. The CDR3 DNA reads as TGTGCCAGCAGCGGGGGTGGATTCGGCGGGGGCCTCACAGATACGCAGTATTTT. Translating gives CASSGGGFGGGLTDTQYF.